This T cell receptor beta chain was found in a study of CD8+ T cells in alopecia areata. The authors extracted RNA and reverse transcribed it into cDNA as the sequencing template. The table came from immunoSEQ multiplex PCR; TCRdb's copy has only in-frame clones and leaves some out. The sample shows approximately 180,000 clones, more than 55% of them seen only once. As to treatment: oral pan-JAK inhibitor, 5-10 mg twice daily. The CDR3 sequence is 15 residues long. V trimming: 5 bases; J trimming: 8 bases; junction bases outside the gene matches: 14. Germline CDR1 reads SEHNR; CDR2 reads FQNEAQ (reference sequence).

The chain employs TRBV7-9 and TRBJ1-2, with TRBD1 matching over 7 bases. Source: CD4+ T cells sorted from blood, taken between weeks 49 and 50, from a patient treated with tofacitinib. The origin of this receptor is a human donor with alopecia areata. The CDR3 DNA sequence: TGTGCCAGCAGCCCGAGCGACCGAGAACAGGGGGGCTACACCTTC. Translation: CASSPSDREQGGYTF.